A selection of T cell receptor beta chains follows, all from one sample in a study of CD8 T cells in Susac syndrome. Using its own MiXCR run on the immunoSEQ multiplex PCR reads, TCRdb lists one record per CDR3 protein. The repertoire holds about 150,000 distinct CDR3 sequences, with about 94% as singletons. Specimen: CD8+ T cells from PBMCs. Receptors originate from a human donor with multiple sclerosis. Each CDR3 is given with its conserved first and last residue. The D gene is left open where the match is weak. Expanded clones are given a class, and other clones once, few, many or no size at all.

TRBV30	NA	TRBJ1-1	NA	CAWSDYREMNTEAFF	TGTGCCTGGAGTGACTACAGGGAGATGAACACTGAAGCTTTCTTT
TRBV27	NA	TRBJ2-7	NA	CASSWGNYDYEQYF	TGTGCCAGCAGTTGGGGGAACTATGACTACGAGCAGTACTTC
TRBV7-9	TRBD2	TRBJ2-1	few	CASRSGGGYNEQFF	TGTGCCAGCAGGAGCGGGGGGGGCTACAATGAGCAGTTCTTC
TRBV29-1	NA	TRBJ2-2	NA	CSVVQGVRTGELFF	TGCAGCGTTGTACAGGGAGTTAGGACCGGGGAGCTGTTTTTT
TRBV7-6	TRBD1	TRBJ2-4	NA	CASSLGQGVGNIQYF	TGTGCCAGCAGCTTAGGGCAGGGGGTCGGAAACATTCAGTACTTC
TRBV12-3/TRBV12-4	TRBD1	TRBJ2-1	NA	CASTLGQGKLYNEQFF	TGTGCCAGCACACTCGGACAGGGAAAACTCTACAATGAGCAGTTCTTC
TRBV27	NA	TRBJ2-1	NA	CASSRYNEQFF	TGTGCCAGCAGTCGATACAATGAGCAGTTCTTC
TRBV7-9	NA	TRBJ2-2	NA	CASTISATGELFF	TGTGCCAGCACCATTAGCGCCACCGGGGAGCTGTTTTTT
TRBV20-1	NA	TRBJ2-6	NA	CSARGEGANVLTF	TGCAGTGCTAGAGGGGAAGGGGCCAACGTCCTGACTTTC
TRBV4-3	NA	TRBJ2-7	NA	CASSQDIGRGLGEQYF	TGCGCCAGCAGCCAAGATATAGGCAGGGGATTAGGCGAGCAGTACTTC
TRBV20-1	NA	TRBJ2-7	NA	CSAIGPSEAPYEQYF	TGCAGTGCTATAGGCCCTTCGGAGGCTCCCTACGAGCAGTACTTC
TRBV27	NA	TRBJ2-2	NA	CASSSQGGELFF	TGTGCCAGCAGTTCACAGGGAGGGGAGCTGTTTTTT
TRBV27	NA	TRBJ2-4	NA	CASSLSRGAKNIQYF	TGTGCCAGCAGTTTGAGCAGGGGAGCCAAAAACATTCAGTACTTC
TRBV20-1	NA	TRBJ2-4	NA	CSARDGDVNIQYF	TGCAGTGCTAGAGATGGCGACGTTAACATTCAGTACTTC
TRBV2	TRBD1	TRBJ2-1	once	CASSGTGAYNEQFF	TGTGCCAGCTCCGGGACAGGGGCCTACAATGAGCAGTTCTTC
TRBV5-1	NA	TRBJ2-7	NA	CAIYKGSEQYF	TGCGCCATCTATAAGGGGAGCGAGCAGTACTTC
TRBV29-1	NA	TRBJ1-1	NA	CSSSRVGGNTEAFF	TGCAGCTCTTCCAGGGTAGGGGGGAACACTGAAGCTTTCTTT
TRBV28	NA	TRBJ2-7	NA	CASSPTGTFDEQYF	TGTGCCAGCAGCCCGACCGGGACATTCGACGAGCAGTACTTC
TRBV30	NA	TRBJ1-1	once	CAWSKGRSATSNTEAFF	TGTGCCTGGAGTAAAGGTCGGTCGGCCACCTCGAACACTGAAGCTTTCTTT
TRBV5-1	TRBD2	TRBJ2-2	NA	CASSFRSGGTNTGELFF	TGCGCCAGCAGCTTTCGCTCCGGGGGGACCAACACCGGGGAGCTGTTTTTT
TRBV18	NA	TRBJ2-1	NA	CASSPTGGSYNEQFF	TGTGCCAGCTCTCCCACCGGCGGTAGCTACAATGAGCAGTTCTTC
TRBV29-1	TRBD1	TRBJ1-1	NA	CSVNVRGLEAFF	TGCAGCGTTAATGTCAGGGGGCTAGAAGCTTTCTTT
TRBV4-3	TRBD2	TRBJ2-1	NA	CASSLGLAGELGYNEQFF	TGCGCCAGCAGCCTCGGACTAGCGGGGGAACTGGGCTACAATGAGCAGTTCTTC
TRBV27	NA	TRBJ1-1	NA	CASNPFVGAAEAFF	TGTGCCAGTAACCCCTTTGTGGGGGCCGCTGAAGCTTTCTTT
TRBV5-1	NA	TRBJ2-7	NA	CASSLFSGGDYEQYF	TGCGCCAGCAGCTTGTTCTCCGGGGGCGACTACGAGCAGTACTTC
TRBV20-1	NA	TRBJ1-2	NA	CSARGGGGYTF	TGCAGTGCTAGGGGGGGCGGTGGCTACACCTTC
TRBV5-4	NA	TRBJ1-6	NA	CASSLALQRGDNSPLHF	TGTGCCAGCAGCTTGGCTCTTCAGAGAGGGGATAATTCACCCCTCCACTTT
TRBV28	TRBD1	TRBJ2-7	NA	CASSNLQGNGYEQYF	TGTGCCAGCAGTAACCTACAGGGGAACGGCTACGAGCAGTACTTC
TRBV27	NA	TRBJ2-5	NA	CASGVGETQYF	TGTGCCAGTGGAGTTGGGGAGACCCAGTACTTC
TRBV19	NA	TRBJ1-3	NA	CASMRGSNTIYF	TGTGCCAGTATGCGGGGCTCAAACACCATATATTTT
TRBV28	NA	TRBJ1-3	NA	CASSPREGTSGNTIYF	TGTGCCAGCAGCCCTCGGGAGGGAACATCTGGAAACACCATATATTTT
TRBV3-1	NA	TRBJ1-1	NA	CASSQGAGKNTEAFF	TGTGCCAGCAGCCAAGGGGCAGGGAAGAACACTGAAGCTTTCTTT
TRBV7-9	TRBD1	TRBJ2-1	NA	CASSPGQGIYNEQFF	TGTGCCAGCAGCCCCGGACAGGGTATTTACAATGAGCAGTTCTTC
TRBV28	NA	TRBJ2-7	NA	CASSSQLIHGRDSYEQYF	TGTGCCAGCAGTTCCCAACTTATACACGGACGAGACTCCTACGAGCAGTACTTC
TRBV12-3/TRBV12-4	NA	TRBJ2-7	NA	CASSRDFYEQYF	TGTGCCAGCAGCCGAGACTTCTACGAGCAGTACTTC
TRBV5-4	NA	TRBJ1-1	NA	CASSLGVPNTEAFF	TGTGCCAGCAGCTTAGGGGTGCCGAACACTGAAGCTTTCTTT
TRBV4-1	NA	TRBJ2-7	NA	CASSQGIKGSGYEQYF	TGCGCCAGCAGCCAAGGTATTAAGGGGTCCGGCTACGAGCAGTACTTC
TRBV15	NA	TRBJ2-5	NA	CATSLRSPPQETQYF	TGTGCCACCAGTCTAAGGTCCCCCCCACAAGAGACCCAGTACTTC
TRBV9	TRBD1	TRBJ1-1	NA	CASSASPGTAENTEAFF	TGTGCCAGCAGCGCGAGCCCCGGGACAGCTGAGAACACTGAAGCTTTCTTT
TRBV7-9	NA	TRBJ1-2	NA	CASRINRERSNYGYTF	TGTGCCAGCAGGATCAACCGGGAGAGATCTAACTATGGCTACACCTTC
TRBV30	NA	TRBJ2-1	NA	CAWSGRRRSSYNEQFF	TGTGCCTGGAGTGGCCGCCGGCGGAGCTCCTACAATGAGCAGTTCTTC
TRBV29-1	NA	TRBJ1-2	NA	CSVKAGPNYGYTF	TGCAGCGTTAAGGCGGGACCGAACTATGGCTACACCTTC
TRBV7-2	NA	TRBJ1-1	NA	CASSPRTVDTEAFF	TGTGCCAGCAGCCCCCGGACGGTAGACACTGAAGCTTTCTTT
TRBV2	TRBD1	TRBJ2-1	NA	CASSPEGTGGPYNEQFF	TGTGCCAGCAGTCCGGAGGGGACAGGGGGCCCCTACAATGAGCAGTTCTTC
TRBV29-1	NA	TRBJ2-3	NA	CSVISGVGTDTQYF	TGCAGCGTCATTTCGGGTGTTGGCACAGATACGCAGTATTTT
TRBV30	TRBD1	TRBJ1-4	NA	CAWSIRDRKEKLFF	TGTGCCTGGAGTATCCGGGACAGAAAGGAAAAACTGTTTTTT
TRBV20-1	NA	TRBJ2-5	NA	CSARASGQETQYF	TGCAGTGCTAGAGCCTCAGGACAAGAGACCCAGTACTTC
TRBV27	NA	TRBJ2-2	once	CASTPFTGTGAGELFF	TGTGCCAGCACCCCTTTCACCGGGACCGGGGCCGGGGAGCTGTTTTTT
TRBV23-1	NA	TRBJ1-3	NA	CASRPGGGLWGGTIYF	TGCGCCAGCAGGCCCGGGGGGGGCTTATGGGGTGGCACCATATATTTT